This T cell receptor (beta chain) was observed in a study of lung T cells in sarcoidosis with Löfgren's syndrome. Trimming shortened V by 3 bases and J by 4 bases, and 8 bases separated the two germline ends. Germline V gene data show CDR1 as DFQATT and CDR2 as SNEGSKA (reference sequence). CDR3 length: 12 residues. Within the sample, this clonotype is medium-sized (0.01 to 0.1%). TCRdb reanalysed the reads using MiXCR and keeps one entry per CDR3 protein. The table records about 19,000 distinct CDR3 sequences, 21% of them present only once. V is TRBV20-1 and J is TRBJ2-3; the D is unclear. The specimen sequenced was CD4+ T cells from bronchoalveolar lavage. The receptor was isolated from a human donor with sarcoidosis (Löfgren's syndrome or another form), or a control subject (not recorded which). The DNA of the CDR3 is TGCAGTGCTAGGGCTAATGCAGATACGCAGTATTTT. Residues: CSARANADTQYF.